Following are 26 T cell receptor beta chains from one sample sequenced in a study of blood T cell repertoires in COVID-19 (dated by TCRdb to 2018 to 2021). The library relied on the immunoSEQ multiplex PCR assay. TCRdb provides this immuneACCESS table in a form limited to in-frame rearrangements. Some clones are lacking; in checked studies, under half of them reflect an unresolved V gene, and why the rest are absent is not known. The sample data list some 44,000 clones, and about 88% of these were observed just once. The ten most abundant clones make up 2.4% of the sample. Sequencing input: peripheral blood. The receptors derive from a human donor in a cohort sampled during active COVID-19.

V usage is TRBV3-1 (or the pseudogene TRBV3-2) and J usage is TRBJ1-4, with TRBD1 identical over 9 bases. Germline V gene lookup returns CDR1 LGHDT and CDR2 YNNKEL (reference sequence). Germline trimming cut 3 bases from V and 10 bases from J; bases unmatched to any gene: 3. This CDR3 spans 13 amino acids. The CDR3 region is CASSQGQGRKLFF. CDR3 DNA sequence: TGTGCCAGCAGCCAGGGACAGGGACGAAAACTGTTTTTT.

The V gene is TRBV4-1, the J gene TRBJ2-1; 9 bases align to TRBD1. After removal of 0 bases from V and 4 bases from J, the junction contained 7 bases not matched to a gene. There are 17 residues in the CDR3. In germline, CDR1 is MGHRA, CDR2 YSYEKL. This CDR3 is CASSQEWGTGRYNEQFF. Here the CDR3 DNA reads TGCGCCAGCAGCCAAGAGTGGGGGACAGGGAGATACAATGAGCAGTTCTTC.

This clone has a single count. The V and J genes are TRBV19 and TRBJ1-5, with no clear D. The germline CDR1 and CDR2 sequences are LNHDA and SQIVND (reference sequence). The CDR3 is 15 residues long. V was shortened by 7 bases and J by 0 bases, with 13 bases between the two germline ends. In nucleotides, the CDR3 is TGTGCCAGTATGCAGGAAATAAATAGCAATCAGCCCCAGCATTTT. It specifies CASMQEINSNQPQHF.

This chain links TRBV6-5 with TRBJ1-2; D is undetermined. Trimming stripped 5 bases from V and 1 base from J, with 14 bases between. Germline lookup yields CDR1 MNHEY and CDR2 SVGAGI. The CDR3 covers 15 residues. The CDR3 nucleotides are TGTGCCAGCAGTCCTGACGCGACTAGTAACTATGGCTACACCTTC. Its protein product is CASSPDATSNYGYTF.

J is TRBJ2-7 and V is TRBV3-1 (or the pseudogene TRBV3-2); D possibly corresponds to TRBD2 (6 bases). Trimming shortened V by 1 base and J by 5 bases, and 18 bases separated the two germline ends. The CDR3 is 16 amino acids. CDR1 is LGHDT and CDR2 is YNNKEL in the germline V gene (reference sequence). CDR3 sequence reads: CASSQGHSPRGNEQYF. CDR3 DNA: TGTGCCAGCAGCCAAGGGCACTCGCCTCGGGGGAACGAGCAGTACTTC.

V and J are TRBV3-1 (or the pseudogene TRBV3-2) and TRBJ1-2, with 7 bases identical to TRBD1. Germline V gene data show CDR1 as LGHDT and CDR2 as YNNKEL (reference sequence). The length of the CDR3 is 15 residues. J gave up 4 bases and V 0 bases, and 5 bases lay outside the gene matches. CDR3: CASSQEGQGVYGYTF. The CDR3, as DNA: TGTGCCAGCAGCCAAGAAGGTCAGGGGGTCTATGGCTACACCTTC.

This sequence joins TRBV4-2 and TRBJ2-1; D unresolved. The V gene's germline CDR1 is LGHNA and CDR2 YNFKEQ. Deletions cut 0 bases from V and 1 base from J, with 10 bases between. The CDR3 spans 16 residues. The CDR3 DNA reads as TGTGCCAGCAGCCAAGATGGTGAGAGTTCCTACAATGAGCAGTTCTTC. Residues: CASSQDGESSYNEQFF.

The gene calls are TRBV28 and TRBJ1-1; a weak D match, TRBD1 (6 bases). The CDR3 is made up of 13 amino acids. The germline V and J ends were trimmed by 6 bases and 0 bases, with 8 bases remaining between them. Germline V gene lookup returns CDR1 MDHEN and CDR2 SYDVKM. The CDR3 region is CASSGQLNTEAFF. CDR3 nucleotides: TGTGCCAGCAGCGGACAGCTGAACACTGAAGCTTTCTTT.

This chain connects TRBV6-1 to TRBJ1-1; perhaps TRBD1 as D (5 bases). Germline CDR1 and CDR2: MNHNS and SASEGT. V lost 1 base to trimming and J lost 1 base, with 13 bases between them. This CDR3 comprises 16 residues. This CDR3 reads CASSEDRGGGNTEAFF. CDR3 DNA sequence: TGTGCCAGCAGTGAAGACCGCGGGGGAGGGAACACTGAAGCTTTCTTT.

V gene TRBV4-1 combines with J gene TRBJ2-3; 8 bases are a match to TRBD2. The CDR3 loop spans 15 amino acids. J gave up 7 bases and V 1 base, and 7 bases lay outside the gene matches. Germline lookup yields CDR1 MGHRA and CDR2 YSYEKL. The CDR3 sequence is CASSQGAGDRNTQYF. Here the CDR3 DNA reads TGCGCCAGCAGCCAAGGAGCGGGGGACCGTAATACGCAGTATTTT.

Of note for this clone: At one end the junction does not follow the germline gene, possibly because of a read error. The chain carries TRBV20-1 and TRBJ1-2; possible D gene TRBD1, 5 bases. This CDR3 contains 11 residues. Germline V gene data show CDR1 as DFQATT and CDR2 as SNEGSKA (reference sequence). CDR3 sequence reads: CSAPDSLTPSF. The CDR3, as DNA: TGCAGTGCTCCCGACAGTCTTACCCCTTCCTTC.

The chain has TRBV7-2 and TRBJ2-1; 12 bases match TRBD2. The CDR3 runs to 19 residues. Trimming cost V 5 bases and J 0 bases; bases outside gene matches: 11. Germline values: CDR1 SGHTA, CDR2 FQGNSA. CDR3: CASSKLAGGGSSSYNEQFF. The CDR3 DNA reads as TGTGCCAGCAGCAAACTAGCGGGGGGCGGTTCGAGCTCCTACAATGAGCAGTTCTTC.

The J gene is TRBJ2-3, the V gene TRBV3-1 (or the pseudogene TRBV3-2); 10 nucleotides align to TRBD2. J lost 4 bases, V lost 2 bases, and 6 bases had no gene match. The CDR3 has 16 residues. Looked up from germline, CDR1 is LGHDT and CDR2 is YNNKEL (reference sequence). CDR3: CASSQISGGPSDTQYF. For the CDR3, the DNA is TGTGCCAGCAGCCAAATTAGCGGGGGGCCCTCAGATACGCAGTATTTT.

The CDR3 sequence is CASSYWAESNQPQHF. The CDR3 DNA reads as TGTGCCAGCAGTTACTGGGCAGAGAGCAATCAGCCCCAGCATTTT. The chain is built from TRBV2 and TRBJ1-5; D unclear. This CDR3 has 15 residues. V was pared by 5 bases and J by 1 base, with 12 bases between. Germline CDR1 and CDR2: SNHLY and FYNNEI.

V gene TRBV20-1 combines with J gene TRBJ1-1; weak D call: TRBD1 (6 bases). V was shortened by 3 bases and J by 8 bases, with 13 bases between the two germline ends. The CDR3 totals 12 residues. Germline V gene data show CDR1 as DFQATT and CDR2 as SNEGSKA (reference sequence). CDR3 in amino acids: CSASGQSLEAFF. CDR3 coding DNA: TGCAGTGCTAGTGGACAGAGTCTAGAAGCTTTCTTT.

Here the CDR3 DNA reads TGTGCCAGCAGTTCCTTACCGGTGCAGCCCCAGCATTTT. Encoded protein: CASSSLPVQPQHF. The chain uses TRBV12-3 or TRBV12-4 and TRBJ1-5; the D is unclear. With 4 bases removed from V and 7 bases from J, the gap between germline ends came to 11 bases. The CDR3 sequence is 13 residues long.

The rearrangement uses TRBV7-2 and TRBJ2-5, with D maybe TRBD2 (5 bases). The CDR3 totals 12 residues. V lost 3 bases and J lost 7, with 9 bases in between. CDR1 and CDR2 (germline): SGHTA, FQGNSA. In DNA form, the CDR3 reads TGTGCCAGCAGCTTGCTTGCGGGGACCCAGTACTTC. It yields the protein CASSLLAGTQYF.

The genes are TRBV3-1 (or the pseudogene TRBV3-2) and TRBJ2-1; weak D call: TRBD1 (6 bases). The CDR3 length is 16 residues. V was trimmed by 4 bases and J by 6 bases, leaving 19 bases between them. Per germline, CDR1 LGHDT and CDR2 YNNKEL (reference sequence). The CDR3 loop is CASSPIQGRGINEQFF. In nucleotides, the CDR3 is TGTGCCAGCAGCCCAATACAGGGAAGGGGGATCAATGAGCAGTTCTTC.

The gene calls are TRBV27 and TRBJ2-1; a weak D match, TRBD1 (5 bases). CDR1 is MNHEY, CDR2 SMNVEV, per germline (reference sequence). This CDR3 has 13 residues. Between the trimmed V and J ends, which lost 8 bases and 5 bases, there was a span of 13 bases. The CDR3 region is CASRRTDNNEQFF. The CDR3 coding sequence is TGTGCCAGCCGGCGGACGGACAACAATGAGCAGTTCTTC.

CDR3 residues: CATSRDSGRKVAGANVLTF. CDR3 nucleotides: TGTGCCACCAGCAGAGATAGCGGCAGGAAGGTAGCCGGGGCCAACGTCCTGACTTTC. The rearrangement uses TRBV15 and TRBJ2-6; TRBD2 might be the D (6 bases). Germline V gene data show CDR1 as LNHNV and CDR2 as YYDKDF (reference sequence). The CDR3 consists of 19 residues. Trimming took off 0 bases at V and 4 bases at J, with 19 bases between the two ends.

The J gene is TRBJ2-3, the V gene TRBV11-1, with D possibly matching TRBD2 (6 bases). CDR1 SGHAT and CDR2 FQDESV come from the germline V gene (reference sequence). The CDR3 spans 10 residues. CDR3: CSSRGSTQYF. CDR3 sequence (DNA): TGTAGCTCTCGGGGGAGTACGCAGTATTTT.

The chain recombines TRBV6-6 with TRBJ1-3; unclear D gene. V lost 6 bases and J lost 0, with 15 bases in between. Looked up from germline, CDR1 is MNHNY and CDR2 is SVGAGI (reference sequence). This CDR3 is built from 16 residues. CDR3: CASRNLRSSSGNTIYF. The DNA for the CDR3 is TGTGCCAGCAGAAACCTCAGGTCAAGCTCTGGAAACACCATATATTTT.

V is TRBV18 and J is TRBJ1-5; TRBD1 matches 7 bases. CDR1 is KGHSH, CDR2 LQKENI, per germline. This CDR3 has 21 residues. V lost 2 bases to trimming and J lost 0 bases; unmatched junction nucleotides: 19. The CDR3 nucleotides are TGTGCCAGCTCACCAAGGGTCGTAACAGGGGCCCTTACCCATAGCAATCAGCCCCAGCATTTT. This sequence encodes CASSPRVVTGALTHSNQPQHF.

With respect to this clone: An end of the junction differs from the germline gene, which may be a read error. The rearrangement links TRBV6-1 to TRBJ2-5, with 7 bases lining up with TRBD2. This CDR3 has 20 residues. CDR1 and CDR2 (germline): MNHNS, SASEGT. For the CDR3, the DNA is TGTGCCAGCAGGGAAGGTTATGTGGCCCGTACGGGACTACGGAAAGAGACCCAGTACTTC. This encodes CASREGYVARTGLRKETQYF.

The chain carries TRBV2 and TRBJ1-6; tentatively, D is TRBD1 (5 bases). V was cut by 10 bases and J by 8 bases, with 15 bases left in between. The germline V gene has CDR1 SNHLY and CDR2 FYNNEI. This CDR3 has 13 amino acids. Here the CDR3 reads CANRYFPDSPLHF. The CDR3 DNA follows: TGTGCCAACAGGTATTTTCCTGATTCACCCCTCCACTTT. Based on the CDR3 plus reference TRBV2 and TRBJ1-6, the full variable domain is EPEVTQTPSHQVTQMGQEVILRCVPISNHLYFYWYRQILGQKVEFLVSFYNNEISEKSEIFDDQFSVERPDGSNFTLKIRSTKLEDSAMYFCANRYFPDSPLHFGNGTRLTVT.

The CDR3 coding sequence is TGTGCCAGCAGCTCGGACAGGGCGAACACTGAAGCTTTCTTT. It yields the protein CASSSDRANTEAFF. The chain joins TRBV7-3 to TRBJ1-1; TRBD1 aligns across 8 bases. J gave up 1 base and V 4 bases, and 2 bases lay outside the gene matches. CDR3 length: 14 amino acids. Germline V gives CDR1 SGHTA, CDR2 FQGTGA.